A single count supports the clone carrying this TCR beta chain. Seattle's enrolled individuals joined amid active infection and were then monitored longitudinally. The sample comes from a study of blood T cell repertoires in COVID-19. Whole-study context: The study drew acute and convalescent COVID-19 samples from the United States, Italy and Spain.

Profiled with immunoSEQ multiplex PCR; TCRdb holds only in-frame clones, not every one. The sample carries roughly 150,000 clones, about 85% recorded once. Per germline, CDR1 SGHDN and CDR2 FVKESK. V was trimmed by 6 bases and J by 4 bases, leaving 12 bases between them. The CDR3 covers 13 residues. Sequenced: peripheral blood. This sequence was found in a woman aged 60-75 years with COVID-19, enrolled during active disease. This chain uses TRBV14 with TRBJ1-1; D gene unclear. The CDR3 sequence: CASSPQAITEAFF. CDR3 nucleotides: TGTGCCAGCAGTCCCCAAGCTATCACTGAAGCTTTCTTT.